The T cell receptor beta chain under discussion was sequenced for a study of shared clonotypes between healthy human individuals. Study-level information: Each donor had three CD4 naive, three CD4 memory, two CD8 naive and one CD8 memory plate.

Per the germline V gene, CDR1 is MDHEN and CDR2 is SYDVKM. V lost 4 bases and J lost 2; bases outside the gene matches: 16. The CDR3 sequence is 19 residues long. For each subset, genomic DNA was distributed in equal portions over several immunoSEQ plates. Here immunoSEQ multiplex PCR was the method, and the copy in TCRdb shows in-frame clones only, minus some. The profile shows more than 550,000 clones, around 90% of them singletons. Terminally differentiated effector memory CD45RA+ cells were excluded from the naive CD8 cells, which were CD45RO-negative and positively selected for CCR7. This clone was detected only once.

This TCR came from a man aged 25-45 years in good health. Source material: naive CD8+ T cells sorted from blood. The chain has TRBV28 and TRBJ2-7; TRBD2 agrees at 11 bases. DNA of the CDR3: TGTGCCAGCAGTTCCCCGATCACGACTAGCGGGACACCTGCCTACGAGCAGTACTTC. This codes for CASSSPITTSGTPAYEQYF.